A selection of T cell receptor beta chains follows, all from one sample in a study of T cell repertoires in cytomegalovirus infection. TCRdb reprocessed the reads with MiXCR, giving one entry per CDR3 protein. The table records some 940,000 distinct CDR3 sequences, approximately 31% of them present only once. Antigens for these TCRs are unknown. The material was cultured CD8+ T cells from PBMCs, obtained from culture after CMV antigen stimulation. These receptors were taken from a human donor in good health (CMV status not recorded). Some clones in this sample may be carry-over from other donors' samples. Both conserved end residues are part of each CDR3.

j_call v_call cdr3_aa
TRBJ1-1 TRBV27 CASSLMGVKTEAFF
TRBJ1-2 TRBV4-1 CASSQNDLGRGGYTF
TRBJ1-5 TRBV12-3/TRBV12-4 CASSSTGSQPQHF
TRBJ1-6 TRBV12-3/TRBV12-4 CASHSQDRSEGALHF
TRBJ1-2 TRBV5-3 CASSLYYPGEGGYTF
TRBJ2-1 TRBV19 CASRMTSGGYNEQFF
TRBJ1-2 TRBV6-5 CASSYYRGSNGYTF
TRBJ2-7 TRBV9 CASSVGNRGRGVQYEQYF
TRBJ2-7 TRBV5-6 CASSLGLPYEQYF
TRBJ1-3 TRBV7-6 CASSLPGRGSGNTIYF
TRBJ2-2 TRBV7-9 CAFPETGELFF
TRBJ1-5 TRBV2 CASSDGWGNQPQHF
TRBJ1-4 TRBV6-6 CASSYTGPNEKLFF
TRBJ2-7 TRBV6-6 CASSLGLIGEQYF
TRBJ2-1 TRBV20-1 CSAIDRKIQIGFSYNEQFF
TRBJ2-1 TRBV24-1 CATSESHPGLARDEQFF
TRBJ1-5 TRBV19 CASSILRHLPHNQPQHF
TRBJ1-1 TRBV6-5 CASSYSAGGSTEAFF
TRBJ2-3 TRBV6-5 CASSFRLAGSTQYF
TRBJ2-7 TRBV7-8 CASSLEGLLGYEQYF
TRBJ2-1 TRBV7-2 CASSASSYNEQFF
TRBJ2-2 TRBV7-2 CASSFPTGELFF
TRBJ1-6 TRBV27 CASSDGPYNSPLHF
TRBJ2-1 TRBV7-9 CASSAPGPEQFF
TRBJ1-5 TRBV4-3 CASSQDHTALFYQPQHF
TRBJ1-5 TRBV5-6 CASSLAEQGSNQPQHF
TRBJ2-3 TRBV5-6 CASSLGGGETDTQYF
TRBJ1-4 TRBV10-3 CAISEETGFNEKLFF
TRBJ2-1 TRBV7-2 CASLGTGHSYNEQFF
TRBJ2-7 TRBV6-1 CASSEARRQYF
TRBJ2-5 TRBV5-1 CASSPRGRLVETQYF
TRBJ2-3 TRBV7-8 CASSLDLVADTQYF
TRBJ2-1 TRBV12-3/TRBV12-4 CASSLRGASYNEQFF
TRBJ1-1 TRBV7-8 CASSLEVEGFGEAFF
TRBJ1-6 TRBV27 CASTGYNSPLHF
TRBJ2-2 TRBV5-4 CAVRELAGGPNTGELFF
TRBJ1-5 TRBV6-2/TRBV6-3 CASSYQGSNQPQHF
TRBJ1-6 TRBV12-3/TRBV12-4 CASSPQGPSSYNSPLHF
TRBJ1-4 TRBV6-1 CASSKFQGQDLTGGKLFF
TRBJ2-2 TRBV12-3/TRBV12-4 CASSFLVEGTSETGELFF
TRBJ2-5 TRBV6-8 CASSLNRAKYQETQYF
TRBJ2-4 TRBV4-1 CASSQDGGGPDIQYF
TRBJ2-2 TRBV12-3/TRBV12-4 CASSFLLTGELFF